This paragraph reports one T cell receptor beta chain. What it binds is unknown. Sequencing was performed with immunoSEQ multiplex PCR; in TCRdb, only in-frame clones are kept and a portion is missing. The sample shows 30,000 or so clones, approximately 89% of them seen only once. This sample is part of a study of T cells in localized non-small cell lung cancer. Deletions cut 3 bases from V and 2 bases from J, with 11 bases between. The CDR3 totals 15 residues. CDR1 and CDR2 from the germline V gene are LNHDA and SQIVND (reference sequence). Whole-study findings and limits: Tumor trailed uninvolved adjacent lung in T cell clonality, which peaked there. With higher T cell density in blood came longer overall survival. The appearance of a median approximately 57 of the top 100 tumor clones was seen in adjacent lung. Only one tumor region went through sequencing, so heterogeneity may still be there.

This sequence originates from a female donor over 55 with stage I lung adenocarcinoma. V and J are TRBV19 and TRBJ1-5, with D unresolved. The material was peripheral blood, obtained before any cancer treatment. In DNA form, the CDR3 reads TGTGCCAGTAGTATGGCTTTGAGGGGCAATCAGCCCCAGCATTTT. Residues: CASSMALRGNQPQHF.